The 6 T cell receptor beta chains listed next were all sequenced from one sample in a study of identifying expanded T cells in peripheral blood. TCRdb keeps only in-frame clones here, not all; method: immunoSEQ multiplex PCR. This sample has about 78,000 clones, with roughly 81% found just once. The specimen sequenced was blood. These receptors originate from a person between 18 and 69 years old in good health.

The chain carries TRBV9 and TRBJ1-2; D is perhaps TRBD1 (5 bases). V lost 4 bases, J lost 5 bases, and 15 bases lay in between. Germline assignment: CDR1 SGDLS and CDR2 YYNGEE. CDR3 length: 14 residues. CDR3 nucleotides: TGTGCCAGCAGCCCCGAGGACGGGACTTATGGCTACACCTTC. It codes for CASSPEDGTYGYTF.

In this sample, this clone turned up once. The genes are TRBV25-1 and TRBJ2-3; 10 nucleotides agree with TRBD1. This CDR3 spans 16 amino acids. Germline V CDR1 and CDR2: MGHDK, SYGVNS. V gave up 0 bases and J gave up 5 bases; unmatched junction bases: 5. CDR3 sequence (DNA): TGTGCCAGCAGTGAATATTGGGGGACAGGGGAAGATACGCAGTATTTT. Its translation is CASSEYWGTGEDTQYF.

The genes are TRBV28 and TRBJ1-1; 7 bases are a match to TRBD1. Germline loops: CDR1 MDHEN, CDR2 SYDVKM. Trimming cost V 6 bases and J 5 bases; bases outside gene matches: 9. The CDR3 runs 14 residues. Here the CDR3 DNA reads TGTGCCAGCAGCTCCAACAGGGGAGGGACTGAAGCTTTCTTT. Its protein is CASSSNRGGTEAFF.

The V and J genes are TRBV28 and TRBJ2-7; TRBD1 matches at 9 bases. Germline CDR1 and CDR2: MDHEN and SYDVKM. This CDR3 contains 14 residues. Trimming cost V 6 bases and J 2 bases; bases outside gene matches: 5. The CDR3 bases are TGTGCCAGCAGGTTACAGGGGGCGGCCTACGAGCAGTACTTC. As protein: CASRLQGAAYEQYF.

The chain combines TRBV10-3 with TRBJ1-1, with a possible D match to TRBD1 (6 bases). Per germline, CDR1 ENHRY and CDR2 SYGVKD. V was pared by 2 bases and J by 10 bases, with 14 bases between. This CDR3 is 13 amino acids long. CDR3 loop: CAISEGGGLGAFF. CDR3 DNA: TGTGCCATCAGTGAGGGGGGGGGCCTTGGAGCTTTCTTT.

The chain's CDR3 is CASSPDRLFNEKLFF. The CDR3 DNA follows: TGTGCCAGCAGCCCAGACAGGCTTTTTAATGAAAAACTGTTTTTT. This chain joins TRBV7-2 and TRBJ1-4; D perhaps matches TRBD1 (6 bases). The germline V gene encodes CDR1 SGHTA and CDR2 FQGNSA. Trimming stripped 5 bases from V and 4 bases from J, with 14 bases between. This CDR3 is 15 amino acids long.